This TCR beta chain was sequenced in a study of CD8 T cells in Susac syndrome (dated by TCRdb to between 2017 and 2020). In the study overall: Repertoire sequencing was used to test whether CD8+ T cell activation and differentiation in Susac syndrome was antigen driven. Clonality of the CD8+ T cell repertoire was compared between about a dozen healthy donors, roughly 14 Susac syndrome patients and 15 or so multiple sclerosis patients.

Overall results and qualifications from the work: The TCR sequencing and HLA analysis was acknowledged to have included a relatively small number of individuals.

This clonotype appeared a single time. Its target antigen remains unknown. Per-base qualities were not stored, and no clone one base away is much larger. Weak support is all one read offers. High-throughput TCR beta sequencing profiled peripheral blood CD8+ and CD4+ T cells from healthy donors, Susac syndrome patients and multiple sclerosis patients. Treatment-naive patients with stable or active relapsing-remitting disease fulfilling revised McDonald criteria were used as multiple sclerosis controls. Bulk CD8+ and CD4+ T cells were purified by magnetic negative isolation, whereas CD8+ TEMRA cells were enriched by FACS. Blood was collected in EDTA tubes and processed within 24 hours, with PBMCs isolated through density gradient centrifugation. PBMCs intended for TCR sequencing were cryopreserved in liquid nitrogen and were subsequently thawed in a 37 degrees C water bath. The sorted or isolated CD4+, CD8+ and CD8+ TEMRA cells had a purity of 90% or higher.

RNA was extracted using the RNeasy kit, and about 0.5 to 1 ug of the RNA was reverse transcribed with random hexamers. The immunoSEQ multiplex PCR assay, covering 54 Vbeta and 13 Jbeta segments, was used to amplify TCR beta CDR3 regions. PCR amplification bias was corrected by using a synthetic template baseline for primer optimization and computational correction. Per the original workflow: Reads were annotated to V, D and J genes according to IMGT and were analyzed with immunoSEQ Analyzer, with only productive sequences retained. Clonality was calculated as one minus the Shannon entropy normalized by log2 of the number of productive unique sequences. For each patient and control, public and private clones were evaluated within the 100 most prevalent clones. A clone was defined as Susac-specific if it was absent from the healthy and MS cohorts, from roughly 980 published viral clones and from other ImmuneACCESS disease sequences. TCRdb applied fastp at Q25 and MiXCR to the public reads, then kept only in-frame beta chains. One record per CDR3 amino acid sequence lists the most common genes and DNA. The V and J calls reflect TCRdb's pipeline rather than the authors' work. Counted in this sample were just over 150,000 distinct CDR3 sequences; approximately 93% of them appeared once. The biggest ten clones account for 0.21% of the sample.

From the cysteine through the phenylalanine, the CDR3 covers 14 amino acids. The entry retains the CDR3 DNA only, 42 bases that are in frame from base 1. The germline V gene (reference sequence) sets CDR1 to DFQATT and CDR2 to SNEGSKA. V loses 0 bases of germline sequence and J loses 0 bases, and the interval between the two ends is 8 bases. This receptor was obtained from a human donor with multiple sclerosis. What was sequenced was CD8+ T cells from PBMCs. The chain uses TRBV20-1 and TRBJ1-2; tentative D gene TRBD1, with 5 bases matching. CDR3 protein: CSARDRGPNYGYTF. The nucleotide sequence reads as follows: TGCAGTGCTAGAGATCGGGGACCTAACTATGGCTACACCTTC.